Shown below are 29 T cell receptor beta chains from a single sample sequenced in a study of shared clonotypes between healthy human individuals. The method was immunoSEQ multiplex PCR; TCRdb's version includes in-frame clones alone and lacks a portion of them. This sample has 2 million to 2.5 million clones, with just over 90% found just once. Sequenced: naive CD4+ T cells from PBMCs. Subset here: CD45RA+ positively selected. The receptors derive from a man younger than 35 in good health. Some clones in this sample may be carry-over from other donors' samples.

Concerning this clone itself: In the same sample, other DNA sequences code for this CDR3. The V gene is TRBV7-9, the J gene TRBJ1-1; 11 positions match TRBD1. The V gene end was trimmed by 5 bases and the J gene end by 5 bases; junction bases not matched to a gene: 1. CDR1 and CDR2 (germline): SEHNR, FQNEAQ (reference sequence). The CDR3 is made up of 13 amino acids. CDR3 amino acids: CASSGTGGTEAFF. CDR3 DNA: TGTGCCAGCAGCGGGACAGGGGGGACTGAAGCTTTCTTT.

This chain links TRBV11-2 with TRBJ2-3; 8 nucleotides agree with TRBD2. Germline V lookup: CDR1 SGHAT, CDR2 FQNNGV. This CDR3 region has 16 residues. The ends lost 5 bases at V and 0 bases at J; junction bases unmatched: 7. CDR3 sequence reads: CASSVIRTSSTDTQYF. CDR3 nucleotide sequence: TGTGCCAGCAGCGTAATCCGGACTAGCAGCACAGATACGCAGTATTTT.

Points on this clone: The same CDR3 is also encoded by other DNA sequences in this sample. The V call is TRBV5-4, the J call TRBJ2-5; D gene unclear. The CDR3 runs to 14 residues. Germline V gene lookup returns CDR1 SGHNT and CDR2 YYREEE (reference sequence). Trimming took 2 bases from V and 1 from J, leaving 9 bases between them. The CDR3 spells CASSFPGSQETQYF. The CDR3 nucleotides are TGTGCCAGCAGCTTCCCCGGGTCCCAAGAGACCCAGTACTTC.

The chain joins TRBV27 to TRBJ2-7; 9 positions match TRBD1. Germline CDR1 is MNHEY and CDR2 is SMNVEV (reference sequence). V gave up 4 bases and J gave up 6 bases; unmatched junction bases: 10. CDR3 length: 15 amino acids. DNA of the CDR3: TGTGCCAGCAGTTCCTGGACAGGGGAAAGGATCGAGCAGTACTTC. Amino acids: CASSSWTGERIEQYF.

The J gene is TRBJ2-3, the V gene TRBV19, with a weak D call TRBD2 (5 bases). V was trimmed by 5 bases and J by 1 base, leaving 10 bases between them. Germline V CDR1 and CDR2: LNHDA, SQIVND (reference sequence). This CDR3 is 14 amino acids long. The CDR3 reads CASSDPGGTDTQYF. The CDR3 DNA reads TGTGCCAGTAGTGACCCCGGGGGCACAGATACGCAGTATTTT.

The chain links TRBV5-4 to TRBJ2-3; D may correspond to TRBD1 or TRBD2 (5 bases each). The germline CDR1 and CDR2 sequences are SGHNT and YYREEE (reference sequence). V lost 3 bases and J 3 bases, leaving 14 bases between the germline ends. This CDR3 is built from 15 residues. For the CDR3, the DNA is TGTGCCAGCAGCTCCGGGGCCGGAGGAACAGATACGCAGTATTTT. Amino acid sequence: CASSSGAGGTDTQYF. The variable domain in full, with the rest retrieved from reference TRBV5-4 and TRBJ2-3, is ETGVTQSPTHLIKTRGQQVTLRCSSQSGHNTVSWYQQALGQGPQFIFQYYREEENGRGNFPPRFSGLQFPNYSSELNVNALELDDSALYLCASSSGAGGTDTQYFGPGTRLTVL.

The gene calls are TRBV2 and TRBJ2-2; possible D gene TRBD2, 6 bases. CDR1 and CDR2 from the germline V gene are SNHLY and FYNNEI. The CDR3 is 14 amino acids. V was clipped by 7 bases and J by 1 base, with 10 bases between them. The CDR3 spells CASKSSENTGELFF. The CDR3 DNA reads as TGTGCCAGCAAGTCTAGCGAGAACACCGGGGAGCTGTTTTTT. Supplemented by reference TRBV2 and TRBJ2-2, the full variable domain reads EPEVTQTPSHQVTQMGQEVILRCVPISNHLYFYWYRQILGQKVEFLVSFYNNEISEKSEIFDDQFSVERPDGSNFTLKIRSTKLEDSAMYFCASKSSENTGELFFGEGSRLTVL.

The count of this clone is one. The chain couples TRBV5-4 to TRBJ1-1; D not certain. V lost 0 bases, J lost 4 bases, and 7 bases lay in between. The germline CDR1 and CDR2 sequences are SGHNT and YYREEE (reference sequence). The CDR3 totals 13 residues. This chain's CDR3 is CASSLAPGTEAFF. CDR3 DNA sequence: TGTGCCAGCAGCTTGGCCCCGGGCACTGAAGCTTTCTTT.

The genes are TRBV7-9 and TRBJ1-2, with D hard to call. The CDR3 has 13 residues. Trimming pared 3 bases from V and 8 bases from J, leaving 13 bases between. The germline gives CDR1 SEHNR, CDR2 FQNEAQ (reference sequence). CDR3 DNA sequence: TGTGCCAGCAGCTTCGAGACTTCCGGCGGCTACACCTTC. Amino acids: CASSFETSGGYTF.

This chain connects TRBV11-3 to TRBJ2-1; 10 positions match TRBD2. The CDR3 has 17 amino acids. The germline gives CDR1 SGHNT, CDR2 YENEEA. V dropped 1 base and J dropped 1; count of bases not matched to a gene: 4. CDR3 nucleotides: TGTGCCAGCAGCTTAGGATGGACTAGCGGTTCCTACAATGAGCAGTTCTTC. Translating gives CASSLGWTSGSYNEQFF. The whole variable domain, remainder taken from reference TRBV11-3 and TRBJ2-1, is EAGVVQSPRYKIIEKKQPVAFWCNPISGHNTLYWYLQNLGQGPELLIRYENEEAVDDSQLPKDRFSAERLKGVDSTLKIQPAELGDSAVYLCASSLGWTSGSYNEQFFGPGTRLTVL.

This chain connects TRBV4-1 to TRBJ2-7, with 10 bases that match TRBD1. The trim removed 4 bases at V and 0 bases at J, leaving 6 bases unmatched. The CDR3 covers 16 residues. Germline assignment: CDR1 MGHRA and CDR2 YSYEKL. This CDR3 is CASSREGQGTSYEQYF. The CDR3 DNA reads as TGCGCCAGCAGCCGAGAGGGACAGGGGACCTCCTACGAGCAGTACTTC.

The rearrangement joins TRBV11-1 to TRBJ2-1, with 9 bases fitting TRBD2. The V gene's germline CDR1 is SGHAT and CDR2 FQDESV (reference sequence). The CDR3 is 15 residues long. V was pared by 5 bases and J by 6 bases, with 8 bases of the junction left unmatched. The CDR3 DNA is TGTGCCAGCAGCCCCATTAGCGGGAGAGCCAATGAGCAGTTCTTC. Amino acid sequence: CASSPISGRANEQFF.

V and J are TRBV5-4 and TRBJ2-7; TRBD2 might be the D (6 bases). The CDR3 is 14 residues long. The V and J ends lost 4 bases and 3 bases respectively, with 14 bases between them. Germline V gene lookup returns CDR1 SGHNT and CDR2 YYREEE (reference sequence). CDR3 in amino acids: CASSARELNYEQYF. The CDR3 DNA reads TGTGCCAGCAGCGCCCGGGAGCTAAACTACGAGCAGTACTTC. Variable domain in full (rest from reference TRBV5-4 and TRBJ2-7): ETGVTQSPTHLIKTRGQQVTLRCSSQSGHNTVSWYQQALGQGPQFIFQYYREEENGRGNFPPRFSGLQFPNYSSELNVNALELDDSALYLCASSARELNYEQYFGPGTRLTVT.

This sequence joins TRBV2 and TRBJ1-1; D is perhaps TRBD1 (5 bases). Germline lookup yields CDR1 SNHLY and CDR2 FYNNEI. Trimming removed 4 bases at V and 2 bases at J, with 14 bases between. The CDR3 spans 15 residues. The CDR3, as DNA: TGTGCCAGCAGTGTATTTCCGGGACCCAACACTGAAGCTTTCTTT. Protein sequence: CASSVFPGPNTEAFF.

V usage is TRBV25-1 and J usage is TRBJ2-5; D gene unclear. This CDR3 has 13 amino acids. The V gene's germline CDR1 is MGHDK and CDR2 SYGVNS. V was clipped by 3 bases and J by 4 bases, with 9 bases between them. The CDR3, as DNA: TGTGCCAGCAGTGACGGGCACCTAGAGACCCAGTACTTC. Translating gives CASSDGHLETQYF.

The chain recombines TRBV5-8 with TRBJ1-5, with 7 bases that match TRBD1. Trimming cost V 3 bases and J 7 bases; bases outside gene matches: 10. The germline gives CDR1 SGHTS, CDR2 YDEGEE. This CDR3 is built from 15 residues. The chain's CDR3 is CASSSRQGPGQPQHF. DNA of the CDR3: TGTGCCAGCAGCTCCAGACAGGGCCCCGGGCAGCCCCAGCATTTT.

This chain links TRBV7-3 with TRBJ1-2, with 8 bases identical to TRBD1. Germline CDR1 and CDR2: SGHTA and FQGTGA. With V trimmed by 3 bases and J by 4 bases, 1 base remained unmatched. The CDR3 has 13 residues. This CDR3 is CASSFTGGYGYTF. For the CDR3, the DNA is TGTGCCAGCAGCTTTACAGGGGGCTATGGCTACACCTTC.

CDR3 region: CASSPLTQDIAYTF. The CDR3 DNA reads as TGTGCCAGCTCCCCCCTTACGCAGGACATTGCCTACACCTTC. The chain carries TRBV5-6 and TRBJ1-2; possibly TRBD1 for D (5 bases). This CDR3 has 14 residues. Germline CDR1 SGHDT, CDR2 YYEEEE. Trimming pared 7 bases from V and 10 bases from J, leaving 23 bases between.

The chain couples TRBV18 to TRBJ2-6; D unresolved. The CDR3 consists of 13 residues. Trimming pared 8 bases from V and 0 bases from J, leaving 5 bases between. The germline CDR1 and CDR2 sequences are KGHSH and LQKENI. The CDR3 is CASPFSGANVLTF. CDR3 DNA sequence: TGTGCCAGCCCCTTCTCTGGGGCCAACGTCCTGACTTTC.

The J gene is TRBJ2-5, the V gene TRBV28, with TRBD2 matching 9 bases. Germline CDR1 MDHEN, CDR2 SYDVKM. The CDR3 is 16 amino acids. After removal of 3 bases from V and 1 base from J, the junction contained 6 bases not matched to a gene. The CDR3 region is CASSFRAGGPQETQYF. The CDR3 DNA reads TGTGCCAGCAGTTTTCGCGCGGGAGGGCCCCAAGAGACCCAGTACTTC.

The chain carries TRBV7-9 and TRBJ2-7; D perhaps matches TRBD1 (6 bases). Trimming took off 2 bases at V and 6 bases at J, with 14 bases between the two ends. CDR3 length equals 14 residues. CDR1 and CDR2 from the germline V gene are SEHNR and FQNEAQ (reference sequence). The DNA for the CDR3 is TGTGCCAGCAGCTTACAGCAGGGGTACGGCGAGCAGTACTTC. It encodes CASSLQQGYGEQYF.

The chain combines TRBV5-1 with TRBJ2-7, with 7 bases lining up with TRBD1. The CDR3 is made up of 15 amino acids. Germline V gives CDR1 SGHRS, CDR2 YFSETQ. After removal of 4 bases from V and 6 bases from J, the junction contained 13 bases not matched to a gene. As DNA, the CDR3 is TGCGCCAGCAGCGGATCGACAGGGTTAAGCCTCGAGCAGTACTTC. This codes for CASSGSTGLSLEQYF.

The V and J genes are TRBV28 and TRBJ2-7; 7 nucleotides align to TRBD2. The CDR3 is made up of 12 amino acids. CDR1 is MDHEN, CDR2 SYDVKM, per germline. The CDR3 sequence: CATWGGSYEQYF. CDR3 bases: TGTGCAACGTGGGGAGGGAGCTACGAGCAGTACTTC.

This clone was found once. V gene TRBV7-9 combines with J gene TRBJ2-1, with D possibly being TRBD2 (6 bases). Germline values: CDR1 SEHNR, CDR2 FQNEAQ (reference sequence). Trimming cost V 0 bases and J 9 bases, with 9 bases left between them. CDR3 length: 13 residues. The CDR3 coding sequence is TGTGCCAGCAGCTTAGCCGGCGGGGCTGAGCAGTTCTTC. It codes for CASSLAGGAEQFF.

The chain couples TRBV7-2 to TRBJ2-1; D may be TRBD2 (6 bases). The CDR3 length is 14 residues. Per germline, CDR1 SGHTA and CDR2 FQGNSA. Trimming removed 6 bases at V and 4 bases at J, with 13 bases between. CDR3 nucleotides: TGTGCCAGCAGAACGACTAGAACGTACAATGAGCAGTTCTTC. Its protein product is CASRTTRTYNEQFF.

The chain is built from TRBV10-3 and TRBJ1-1; D is uncertain. Germline-derived CDR1 and CDR2 are ENHRY and SYGVKD. The V end was cut by 10 bases, the J end by 1 base, with 16 bases between. The CDR3 has 14 residues. CDR3 DNA: TGTGCCACCTCCCCCACCGCCGGGAACACTGAAGCTTTCTTT. As protein: CATSPTAGNTEAFF.

The rearrangement uses TRBV29-1 and TRBJ2-7; TRBD1 matches at 7 bases. Trimming took 7 bases from V and 3 from J; bases not matched to a gene: 6. This CDR3 comprises 12 residues. From germline, CDR1 is SQVTM and CDR2 ANQGSEA. CDR3 region: CSASGQHYEQYF. Written as DNA, the CDR3 is TGCAGCGCTTCGGGACAGCACTACGAGCAGTACTTC.

This chain connects TRBV25-1 to TRBJ2-2; possibly TRBD2 for D (5 bases). Germline V CDR1 and CDR2: MGHDK, SYGVNS. The CDR3 totals 15 residues. V shed 2 bases and J shed 8 bases, with 15 bases lying between them. CDR3 region: CASSEVGSRAGELFF. The CDR3 nucleotides are TGTGCCAGCAGTGAAGTGGGGAGTAGGGCTGGGGAGCTGTTTTTT.

The V call is TRBV30, the J call TRBJ1-2; no reliable D call. The CDR3 is 10 residues long. CDR1 is GTSNPN and CDR2 is SVGIG in the germline V gene (reference sequence). The germline V and J ends were trimmed by 6 bases and 7 bases, with 9 bases remaining between them. The CDR3 spells CACSVVGYTF. Written as DNA, the CDR3 is TGTGCCTGTTCAGTTGTTGGCTACACCTTC.